The 11 T cell receptor beta chains below were found in one sample sequenced in a study of early stage breast cancer tumors. Profiled with immunoSEQ multiplex PCR; TCRdb holds only in-frame clones, not every one. The sample includes tens of thousands of clones, 78% of them seen just once. Sequencing was carried out using blood. Receptors were obtained from a person aged 35 to 50 with breast cancer.

V and J are TRBV6-6 and TRBJ2-3; D gene unclear. Germline lookup yields CDR1 MNHNY and CDR2 SVGAGI (reference sequence). The CDR3 runs 12 residues. V gave up 8 bases and J gave up 1 base, with 7 bases separating them. For the CDR3, the DNA is TGTGCCAGCTCGACGGGCACAGATACGCAGTATTTT. It is translated as CASSTGTDTQYF.

The count of this clone is one. The chain links TRBV5-1 to TRBJ2-2; the match to TRBD2 covers 7 bases. The CDR3 extends over 17 amino acids. V dropped 0 bases and J dropped 3; count of bases not matched to a gene: 8. Germline V gene lookup returns CDR1 SGHRS and CDR2 YFSETQ. The CDR3 coding sequence is TGCGCCAGCAGCTTGGCCATACGAGGGAGGGACACCGGGGAGCTGTTTTTT. It translates to CASSLAIRGRDTGELFF. The full variable domain, completed using reference TRBV5-1 and TRBJ2-2, is KAGVTQTPRYLIKTRGQQVTLSCSPISGHRSVSWYQQTPGQGLQFLFEYFSETQRNKGNFPGRFSGRQFSNSRSEMNVSTLELGDSALYLCASSLAIRGRDTGELFFGEGSRLTVL.

V gene TRBV7-8 combines with J gene TRBJ2-5, with D uncertain. V was cut by 6 bases and J by 3 bases, with 11 bases left in between. The V gene's germline CDR1 is SGHVS and CDR2 FQNEAQ. This CDR3 has 13 residues. CDR3 sequence (DNA): TGTGCCAGCAGTAGACTCCCCGAAGAGACCCAGTACTTC. Translation: CASSRLPEETQYF.

The V and J genes are TRBV9 and TRBJ2-2; D not resolved. Trimming cost V 1 base and J 5 bases, with 6 bases left between them. Germline lookup yields CDR1 SGDLS and CDR2 YYNGEE. This CDR3 is built from 13 residues. The CDR3 reads CASSVLSTGELFF. The CDR3 DNA follows: TGTGCCAGCAGCGTACTTTCAACCGGGGAGCTGTTTTTT.

The CDR3 here is CATYDRAGGNEQFF. CDR3 sequence (DNA): TGTGCCACCTACGACAGGGCGGGGGGCAATGAGCAGTTCTTC. V is TRBV10-3 and J is TRBJ2-1; D is perhaps TRBD2 (8 bases). The V gene's germline CDR1 is ENHRY and CDR2 SYGVKD. Trimming left V 10 bases short and J 6 bases short, with 19 bases between. The CDR3 has 14 amino acids.

The sample holds a few counts of this clone. CDR3 loop: CASSLTSGSYNEQFF. CDR3 DNA: TGCGCCAGCAGCTTGACTAGCGGGAGTTACAATGAGCAGTTCTTC. The chain recombines TRBV5-1 with TRBJ2-1, with 11 bases lining up with TRBD2. The J segment lost 4 bases and the V segment lost 1 base, leaving 1 base of the junction unmatched. The CDR3 length is 15 residues. Germline CDR1 reads SGHRS; CDR2 reads YFSETQ.

This chain links TRBV9 with TRBJ1-1; 7 bases align to TRBD1. The CDR3 length is 15 residues. Germline loops: CDR1 SGDLS, CDR2 YYNGEE. The V and J ends lost 4 bases and 3 bases, in that order; junction bases with no gene match: 9. The CDR3 DNA reads as TGTGCCAGCAGCCCTCGACAGGGTGTGGACACTGAAGCTTTCTTT. Encoded protein: CASSPRQGVDTEAFF.

CDR3: CAWSKGMETQYF. The DNA for the CDR3 is TGTGCCTGGAGCAAGGGGATGGAGACCCAGTACTTC. V gene TRBV30 combines with J gene TRBJ2-5, with D perhaps matching TRBD1 (5 bases). V was clipped by 3 bases and J by 5 bases, with 10 bases between them. CDR1 GTSNPN and CDR2 SVGIG come from the germline V gene (reference sequence). The CDR3 is made up of 12 amino acids.

The chain carries TRBV7-8 and TRBJ2-1; 11 bases match TRBD2. From germline, CDR1 is SGHVS and CDR2 FQNEAQ. The CDR3 is made up of 20 amino acids. J lost 0 bases, V lost 5 bases, and 15 bases had no gene match. In DNA, the CDR3 is TGTGCCAGCAGCCAGACTAGCGGGGTGTCCATCCCCAGCTCCTACAATGAGCAGTTCTTC. Its protein product is CASSQTSGVSIPSSYNEQFF.

This rearrangement joins TRBV11-3 to TRBJ1-2, with TRBD1 identical over 7 bases. CDR1 is SGHNT, CDR2 YENEEA, per germline. V was pared by 5 bases and J by 3 bases, with 12 bases of the junction left unmatched. The CDR3 runs to 16 residues. The CDR3 DNA reads TGTGCCAGCAGCCCCAACGGACAGGTCCCCGACTATGGCTACACCTTC. Its translation: CASSPNGQVPDYGYTF.

V is TRBV5-6 and J is TRBJ2-1; 7 nucleotides match TRBD1. There are 16 residues in the CDR3. Germline V gene data show CDR1 as SGHDT and CDR2 as YYEEEE. The ends lost 0 bases at V and 3 bases at J; junction bases unmatched: 6. The CDR3 spells CASSLGFRTGYNEQFF. The CDR3, as DNA: TGTGCCAGCAGCTTGGGTTTTCGGACAGGCTACAATGAGCAGTTCTTC.